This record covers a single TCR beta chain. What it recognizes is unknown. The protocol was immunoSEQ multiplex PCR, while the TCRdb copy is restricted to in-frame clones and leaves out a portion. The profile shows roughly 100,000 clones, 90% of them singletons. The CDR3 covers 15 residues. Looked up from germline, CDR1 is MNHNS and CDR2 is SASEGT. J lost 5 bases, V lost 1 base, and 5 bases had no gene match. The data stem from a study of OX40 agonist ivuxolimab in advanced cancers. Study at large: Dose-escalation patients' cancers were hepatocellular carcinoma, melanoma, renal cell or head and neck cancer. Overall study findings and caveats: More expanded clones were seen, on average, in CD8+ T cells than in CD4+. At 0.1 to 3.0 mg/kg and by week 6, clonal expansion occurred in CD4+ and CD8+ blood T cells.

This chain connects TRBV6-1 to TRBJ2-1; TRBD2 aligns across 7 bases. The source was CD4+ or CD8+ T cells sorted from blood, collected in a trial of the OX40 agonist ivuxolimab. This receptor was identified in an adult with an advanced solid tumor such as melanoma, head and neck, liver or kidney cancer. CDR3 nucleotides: TGTGCCAGCAGTGAAGGACCTAGCGGCAACAATGAGCAGTTCTTC. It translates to CASSEGPSGNNEQFF.